The rows below give T cell receptor beta chains drawn from one sample of a study of blood T cell repertoires in COVID-19. Repertoires were generated with immunoSEQ multiplex PCR, while TCRdb's copy carries only in-frame clones and drops some. The data show fewer than 350,000 clones, with around 90% seen just once and around 1.7% held by the top ten. The sample was PBMCs or T cells enriched from blood (not recorded which). These receptors originate from a woman between 18 and 30 years old with acute COVID-19. The CDR3 runs from the conserved cysteine through the conserved F or W.

TRBV7-2 CASSTLAGGPYEQYF
TRBV19 CASSRQGSLGSGTDTQYF
TRBV28 CASSSQVLGYTF
TRBV11-2 CASSLELLAGGETQYF
TRBV29-1 CSVDGTSGYEQYF
TRBV5-1 CASSSSPPGQGDYEQYF
TRBV28 CASSTLAGGGYEQYF
TRBV2 CASRQGDLAGNQPQHF
TRBV6-5 CASSNIQGVLYTIYF
TRBV7-9 CASSFYEGNTIYF
TRBV19 CASSIVGGQPQHF
TRBV9 CASSPGRGPPEAFF
TRBV4-3 CASSQVKAGGYNEQFF
TRBV28 CASTSAGTGGSGANVLTF
TRBV2 CASSPGGPYQETQYF
TRBV27 CASSYRGNNEQFF
TRBV6-1 CASSERPLAGGGDEQFF
TRBV11-2 CASSRNRNRINEQFF
TRBV4-1 CASSQDLANNQPQHF
TRBV7-2 CASSRGLAGNSYEQYF
TRBV28 CASTSQGTWAYEQYF
TRBV7-2 CASSLRTSGRVREQYF
TRBV4-3 CASSPGTGGIYEQYF
TRBV6-4 CASSAEAGVGTEAFF
TRBV6-5 CASSSWGRSNYGYTF
TRBV3-1/TRBV3-2 CASSQWMGGYAGELFF
TRBV19 CASRTHTGATNTGELFF
TRBV7-8 CASSLGAPTGVSSPLHF
TRBV4-1 CASSRETSGEYGNGELFF
TRBV5-4 CASSRGQGLAGRGNTGELFF
TRBV10-2 CASTESFWETQYF
TRBV7-2 CASSLRLGGYTF
TRBV28 CASSSPGGSNQPQHF